These 32 T cell receptor beta chains were sequenced from one sample in a study of radiation and T cells in renal cell carcinoma. The treatment here: treatment-naive control, cytoreductive nephrectomy. Sequenced by immunoSEQ multiplex PCR; TCRdb stores in-frame clones only, minus some. The data contain approximately 13,000 clones, approximately 52% of them singletons. Material: tumor tissue, obtained from a patient whose treatment was nephrectomy without radiotherapy. Receptors originate from a man aged 45-65 years with renal cell carcinoma.

This clone showed up just a few times. V gene TRBV7-2 combines with J gene TRBJ1-1; 7 nucleotides align to TRBD1. The CDR3 contains 12 residues. The V gene's germline CDR1 is SGHTA and CDR2 FQGNSA. V lost 2 bases to trimming and J lost 8 bases; unmatched junction nucleotides: 2. The CDR3 nucleotides read TGTGCCAGCAGCTTAAGGGGGCTCGAAGCTTTCTTT. Protein sequence: CASSLRGLEAFF.

This clone was seen only a few times. CDR3 residues: CASSEDRGEPYNEQFF. CDR3 in DNA: TGTGCCAGCAGTGAAGACAGGGGAGAACCCTACAATGAGCAGTTCTTC. The gene calls are TRBV25-1 and TRBJ2-1; 8 nucleotides agree with TRBD1. V lost 2 bases, J lost 2 bases, and 5 bases stayed unmatched. This CDR3 region has 16 residues. CDR1 is MGHDK and CDR2 is SYGVNS in the germline V gene. Full variable domain (remainder filled in from reference TRBV25-1 and TRBJ2-1): EADIYQTPRYLVIGTGKKITLECSQTMGHDKMYWYQQDPGMELHLIHYSYGVNSTEKGDLSSESTVSRIRTEHFPLTLESARPSHTSQYLCASSEDRGEPYNEQFFGPGTRLTVL.

This clone has a handful of counts. This chain uses TRBV7-2 with TRBJ1-2; tentatively, D is TRBD1 (5 bases). Germline CDR1 SGHTA, CDR2 FQGNSA. Trimming pared 3 bases from V and 8 bases from J, leaving 16 bases between. The CDR3 totals 14 residues. Here the CDR3 DNA reads TGTGCCAGCAGCTTCTCCCAGGGAACTAAAGGCTACACCTTC. Translation: CASSFSQGTKGYTF.

By sample share, this clone is medium-sized (0.01 to 0.1%). The chain couples TRBV30 to TRBJ1-1; D call uncertain. This CDR3 has 14 amino acids. Trimming took off 2 bases at V and 4 bases at J, with 14 bases between the two ends. Germline CDR1 reads GTSNPN; CDR2 reads SVGIG (reference sequence). The CDR3 reads CAWSRLGMSTEAFF. Written as DNA, the CDR3 is TGTGCCTGGAGTAGACTGGGGATGAGCACTGAAGCTTTCTTT.

A word on this clone: Distinct nucleotide sequences in the sample also encode this CDR3. This chain connects TRBV6-6 to TRBJ1-3; D is unclear. The CDR3 spans 15 residues. Germline V gene lookup returns CDR1 MNHNY and CDR2 SVGAGI (reference sequence). V lost 7 bases and J 0 bases, leaving 13 bases between the germline ends. The CDR3 loop reads CASTPDLLSGNTIYF. CDR3 sequence (DNA): TGTGCCAGCACCCCCGACCTCCTCTCTGGAAACACCATATATTTT.

This clone turned up a few times. The chain recombines TRBV30 with TRBJ2-1; 9 nucleotides line up with TRBD2. Germline values: CDR1 GTSNPN, CDR2 SVGIG (reference sequence). The length of the CDR3 is 14 residues. Trimming cost V 1 base and J 9 bases; bases outside gene matches: 7. CDR3 nucleotides: TGTGCCTGGAGTGGGACTAGCGTTCGTGGTGAGCAGTTCTTC. Amino acid sequence: CAWSGTSVRGEQFF.

This chain connects TRBV30 to TRBJ1-2, with D maybe TRBD1 (5 bases). The germline gives CDR1 GTSNPN, CDR2 SVGIG (reference sequence). With 0 bases removed from V and 2 bases from J, the gap between germline ends came to 13 bases. This CDR3 comprises 15 residues. As DNA, the CDR3 is TGTGCCTGGAGTGTACTCGGGGGGGGAAACTATGGCTACACCTTC. Translating gives CAWSVLGGGNYGYTF.

The chain uses TRBV5-4 and TRBJ2-5; the match to TRBD2 covers 9 bases. Trimming took 4 bases from V and 1 from J; bases not matched to a gene: 5. This CDR3 region has 15 residues. Germline loops: CDR1 SGHNT, CDR2 YYREEE (reference sequence). The CDR3 region has the DNA TGTGCCAGCAGCCTCCTGACTAGCGGCCAAGAGACCCAGTACTTC. This sequence encodes CASSLLTSGQETQYF.

The chain has TRBV9 and TRBJ2-1, with TRBD2 matching over 9 bases. Unmatched junction bases numbered 8, after V lost 0 bases and J lost 4 bases. The CDR3 extends over 17 amino acids. Germline V CDR1 and CDR2: SGDLS, YYNGEE. The CDR3 nucleotides read TGTGCCAGCAGCGTAGTCCCCCTAGCGGGGCCTTACAATGAGCAGTTCTTC. Its protein product is CASSVVPLAGPYNEQFF.

The V gene is TRBV4-1, the J gene TRBJ1-1, with D unresolved. The V end was cut by 6 bases, the J end by 2 bases, with 7 bases between. The CDR3 length is 12 residues. From germline, CDR1 is MGHRA and CDR2 YSYEKL. The CDR3 sequence is CASSHHNTEAFF. CDR3 DNA: TGCGCCAGCAGTCACCATAACACTGAAGCTTTCTTT.

The J gene is TRBJ2-5, the V gene TRBV5-1, with D perhaps matching TRBD2 (7 bases). The DNA end favors TRBJ2-7, so the J call may be wrong. Germline V gene data show CDR1 as SGHRS and CDR2 as YFSETQ. This CDR3 has 17 amino acids. This chain's CDR3 is CASSRGAQGLYVYEQYF. CDR3 DNA sequence: TGCGCCAGCAGCCGGGGGGCCCAGGGACTGTATGTGTACGAGCAGTACTTC.

The sample holds one count of this clone. The chain has TRBV7-9 and TRBJ1-1, with D maybe TRBD1 (6 bases). The CDR3 is 14 residues long. Between the trimmed V and J ends, which lost 5 bases and 6 bases, there was a span of 16 bases. Germline CDR1 and CDR2: SEHNR and FQNEAQ (reference sequence). CDR3 sequence reads: CASSIAQGFAEAFF. The CDR3 DNA reads as TGTGCCAGCAGCATCGCCCAGGGGTTCGCTGAAGCTTTCTTT.

This clone showed up just once. This chain connects TRBV19 to TRBJ2-6; possible D gene TRBD2, 6 bases. This CDR3 contains 15 residues. The germline V and J ends were trimmed by 5 bases and 1 base, with 9 bases remaining between them. CDR1 and CDR2 (germline): LNHDA, SQIVND (reference sequence). Written as DNA, the CDR3 is TGTGCCAGTAGTTCGGGGGTTTCTGGGGCCAACGTCCTGACTTTC. Its protein product is CASSSGVSGANVLTF.

This clone was found a few times. The genes are TRBV19 and TRBJ1-2, with D possibly TRBD1 on 5 matching bases. V shed 2 bases and J shed 7 bases, with 11 bases lying between them. In germline, CDR1 is LNHDA, CDR2 SQIVND (reference sequence). This CDR3 comprises 13 residues. The chain's CDR3 is CASSISQGSGYTF. CDR3 DNA sequence: TGTGCCAGTAGTATAAGTCAGGGAAGTGGCTACACCTTC.

The chain couples TRBV5-1 to TRBJ2-1, with TRBD2 identical over 9 bases. Germline V CDR1 and CDR2: SGHRS, YFSETQ. This CDR3 comprises 16 residues. Trimming cost V 1 base and J 4 bases; bases outside gene matches: 6. The CDR3 sequence is CASSLLGSGGYNEQFF. CDR3 DNA sequence: TGCGCCAGCAGCTTGTTGGGTAGCGGGGGATACAATGAGCAGTTCTTC.

This chain joins TRBV6-5 and TRBJ2-1; D uncertain. Germline assignment: CDR1 MNHEY and CDR2 SVGAGI. V gave up 6 bases and J gave up 7 bases, with 16 bases separating them. The length of the CDR3 is 14 residues. CDR3 in DNA: TGTGCCAGCAGGGTACAGAGGTCTCGGAATGAGCAGTTCTTC. Its translation: CASRVQRSRNEQFF.

This clone was seen only once. This rearrangement joins TRBV6-5 to TRBJ1-1; 8 nucleotides agree with TRBD1. The junction had 6 bases not matched to a gene; V was cut back by 6 bases and J by 0 bases. The CDR3 is 15 residues long. Germline assignment: CDR1 MNHEY and CDR2 SVGAGI. The DNA for the CDR3 is TGTGCCAGCAGCGGACAGGGTTCCTTGAACACTGAAGCTTTCTTT. Translated, it gives CASSGQGSLNTEAFF.

The V call is TRBV5-1, the J call TRBJ2-3; the match to TRBD1 covers 11 bases. The CDR3 has 15 amino acids. V was pared by 4 bases and J by 3 bases, with 4 bases of the junction left unmatched. The germline gives CDR1 SGHRS, CDR2 YFSETQ. CDR3 region: CASSHGTGGTDTQYF. As DNA, the CDR3 is TGCGCCAGCAGCCATGGGACAGGGGGGACAGATACGCAGTATTTT.

V and J are TRBV13 and TRBJ1-1; D ambiguous. Trimming shortened V by 0 bases and J by 5 bases, and 1 base separated the two germline ends. The CDR3 length is 11 residues. Germline V CDR1 and CDR2: PRHDT, FYEKMQ (reference sequence). This chain's CDR3 is CASSLGTEAFF. As DNA, the CDR3 is TGTGCCAGCAGCTTAGGGACTGAAGCTTTCTTT.

This clone ranks as medium-sized. The chain joins TRBV4-1 to TRBJ1-1, with TRBD1 matching over 9 bases. The germline CDR1 and CDR2 sequences are MGHRA and YSYEKL. V lost 2 bases, J lost 3 bases, and 4 bases stayed unmatched. The CDR3 loop spans 15 amino acids. Written as DNA, the CDR3 is TGCGCCAGCAGCCAACCGGGACAGGGCTACACTGAAGCTTTCTTT. Translated: CASSQPGQGYTEAFF.

This clone is labeled medium-sized. The chain employs TRBV11-2 and TRBJ2-3; 7 bases line up with TRBD1. The CDR3 totals 12 residues. CDR1 and CDR2 from the germline V gene are SGHAT and FQNNGV. V was clipped by 4 bases and J by 6 bases; unmatched bases: 1. CDR3 coding DNA: TGTGCCAGCAGCTCGACAGGGGATACGCAGTATTTT. Translation gives CASSSTGDTQYF.

V gene TRBV29-1 combines with J gene TRBJ2-3, with TRBD1 matching over 7 bases. Trimming took 5 bases from V and 4 from J; bases not matched to a gene: 6. Germline V gene sequence: CDR1 SQVTM, CDR2 ANQGSEA. The CDR3 extends over 13 amino acids. In DNA form, the CDR3 reads TGCAGCGTTAGAAGGGGGCAAGCAGATACGCAGTATTTT. Encoded protein: CSVRRGQADTQYF.

This clone has just a few counts. The chain has TRBV6-5 and TRBJ1-1, with D perhaps TRBD1 (5 bases). There are 12 residues in the CDR3. Germline V gives CDR1 MNHEY, CDR2 SVGAGI. V was trimmed by 4 bases and J by 7 bases, leaving 10 bases between them. CDR3 protein: CASSCRGCEAFF. In nucleotides, the CDR3 is TGTGCCAGCAGTTGCCGGGGCTGTGAAGCTTTCTTT.

This chain connects TRBV6-1 to TRBJ1-2; D uncertain. The V end lost 5 bases, the J end lost 4 bases, and 8 bases lay between the germline ends. Germline V CDR1 and CDR2: MNHNS, SASEGT. CDR3 length: 12 residues. CDR3 DNA: TGTGCCAGCAGTCAACGAGTCTATGGCTACACCTTC. Its protein is CASSQRVYGYTF.

This clone was detected only a few times. The chain recombines TRBV19 with TRBJ2-2; TRBD2 aligns across 12 bases. CDR1 is LNHDA, CDR2 SQIVND, per germline (reference sequence). Germline trimming cut 7 bases from V and 6 bases from J; bases unmatched to any gene: 9. There are 16 residues in the CDR3. The CDR3, as DNA: TGTGCCAGTAACGTCCCTAGCGGGGGGGCGGCCGGGGAGCTGTTTTTT. It encodes CASNVPSGGAAGELFF.

The genes are TRBV6-5 and TRBJ2-2; D is unresolved. The CDR3 runs 13 residues. CDR1 and CDR2 from the germline V gene are MNHEY and SVGAGI. V was clipped by 8 bases and J by 4 bases, with 11 bases between them. CDR3 residues: CASRPVRTGELFF. The CDR3 bases are TGTGCCAGCCGCCCAGTCCGCACCGGGGAGCTGTTTTTT.

This chain links TRBV6-5 with TRBJ1-2, with D hard to call. The CDR3 has 14 residues. Germline values: CDR1 MNHEY, CDR2 SVGAGI. V was cut by 6 bases and J by 0 bases, with 11 bases left in between. In DNA, the CDR3 is TGTGCCAGCAGGGCGGACGGGACTAACTATGGCTACACCTTC. Translated: CASRADGTNYGYTF.

The CDR3 DNA reads as TGTGCCAGCAGTGAAAGGTCTCAGAACACTGAAGCTTTCTTT. As protein: CASSERSQNTEAFF. The chain combines TRBV6-1 with TRBJ1-1, with no clear D. This CDR3 is 14 amino acids long. Germline CDR1 reads MNHNS; CDR2 reads SASEGT. Trimming stripped 2 bases from V and 1 base from J, with 8 bases between.

This clone is large. This rearrangement joins TRBV6-1 to TRBJ1-6; no clear D gene. The V and J ends lost 0 bases and 12 bases respectively, with 12 bases between them. Looked up from germline, CDR1 is MNHNS and CDR2 is SASEGT. The CDR3 extends over 14 amino acids. This CDR3 reads CASSEALTKGPLHF. CDR3 DNA: TGTGCCAGCAGTGAAGCGCTTACTAAGGGACCCCTCCACTTT.

V usage is TRBV6-1 and J usage is TRBJ1-2, with 9 bases fitting TRBD1. V gave up 3 bases and J gave up 2 bases; unmatched junction bases: 1. In germline, CDR1 is MNHNS, CDR2 SASEGT. The CDR3 has 14 residues. The CDR3 nucleotides are TGTGCCAGCAGTGAGGGACAGGGAAACTATGGCTACACCTTC. This gives the protein CASSEGQGNYGYTF.

The rearrangement joins TRBV16 to TRBJ1-6, with D maybe TRBD1 (5 bases). This CDR3 has 15 amino acids. CDR1 is KGHSY, CDR2 FQNENV, per germline. V was pared by 7 bases and J by 3 bases, with 13 bases between. The CDR3 nucleotides read TGTGCCAGCAAGGTTCGGGGCGACTATAATTCACCCCTCCACTTT. This codes for CASKVRGDYNSPLHF.

This clone appeared a few times. The rearrangement links TRBV14 to TRBJ2-3; TRBD1 is a possible D gene (5 bases). Per germline, CDR1 SGHDN and CDR2 FVKESK. Trimming removed 0 bases from V and 0 bases from J, with 10 bases in between. This CDR3 has 16 residues. The CDR3 nucleotides read TGTGCCAGCAGCCAAGAAAGGGCAGGGAGCACAGATACGCAGTATTTT. This translates into CASSQERAGSTDTQYF. The full variable domain, with the rest looked up from reference TRBV14 and TRBJ2-3, is EAGVTQFPSHSVIEKGQTVTLRCDPISGHDNLYWYRRVMGKEIKFLLHFVKESKQDESGMPNNRFLAERTGGTYSTLKVQPAELEDSGVYFCASSQERAGSTDTQYFGPGTRLTVL.